This T cell receptor beta chain was found in a study of T-cell reconstitution after alpha-beta-depleted transplantation in children. From germline, CDR1 is MGHRA and CDR2 YSYEKL. After removal of 4 bases from V and 0 bases from J, the junction contained 2 bases not matched to a gene. This CDR3 is 17 amino acids long. Unique molecular identifiers were incorporated during preparation of the TCRbeta library. Using its own MiXCR run on the PCR reads, TCRdb lists one record per CDR3 protein. The table shows roughly 20,000 distinct CDR3 sequences, with approximately 10% occurring only once. This clonotype was recorded many times.

The chain combines TRBV4-1 with TRBJ2-2, with 13 bases matching TRBD2. The TCR comes from a human donor who donated a stem cell graft to a child with chronic granulomatous disease. Source: PBMCs from the stem cell graft donor, taken from the stem cell graft. The CDR3 sequence: CASSRLAGGANTGELFF. In DNA form, the CDR3 reads TGCGCCAGCAGCCGACTAGCGGGGGGCGCGAACACCGGGGAGCTGTTTTTT.